This note documents a single T cell receptor (beta chain) sequence. Its target antigen remains unknown. The sample holds no much larger clone one base away, and base qualities are not on file. This specimen belongs to a study of T cell responses to AZD1222 COVID-19 vaccine (dated by TCRdb to about 2021). Some background on the complete study: Because spike-specific TCR depth and breadth did not differ between the two schedules, AZD1222 recipients who got a second dose at roughly 4 weeks were pooled with those who got a second dose at roughly 12 weeks. A total of 230 to 250 trial participants underwent TCR sequencing, of whom 207 received two doses of AZD1222 and 26 received two doses of the MenACWY control vaccine. Trial participants were enrolled by age into 18-55, 56-69 and 70-plus year subgroups, with approximately 150, 28 and 58 TCR-sequenced participants respectively.

The sample's time point, from its label and the paper: baseline before first vaccination. The vaccinee samples were drawn from two UK trials, COV001 and COV002, one of which was a single-blind randomized controlled phase 2/3 trial testing AZD1222 (ChAdOx1 nCoV-19) in healthy adults. Trial participant PBMC samples were collected at day 0 and day 28 after the second dose for TCRbeta chain sequencing. The CDR3 regions of human TCRbeta chains were subjected to immunosequencing. The original methods were these. Repertoire TCRs were checked for matches against a reference library of SARS-CoV-2-specific TCRs that had been generated using the MIRA antigen-specificity platform. Breadth was defined as the fraction of unique TCRs that were SARS-CoV-2-associated. Depth was defined as the fraction of total T cells that were SARS-CoV-2-associated. Using the MIRA data, each spike-specific TCR was assigned both to the spike region to which the TCR was reactive and to a CD4 or CD8 class. Log10-transformed breadth and depth values were compared by one-way ANOVA with Sidak's multiple comparisons tests. What TCRdb holds here is the immuneACCESS table cut down to in-frame rearrangements. Part of the clones is not present; checked against another copy, under half of the missing clones reflect an unresolved V gene, and the others are unexplained. D and trimming come from the DNA, and the V and J calls and clone size come from that table. The sample profile shows about 150,000 clones; 85% to 95% of them were found once. Together, the top ten hold around 1.3% of the sample.

The CDR3 goes from the cysteine to the phenylalanine over 16 residues. Kept here is only the CDR3 DNA, which spans 48 bases and is read in frame from base 1. The research as a whole found: In the small 56-69-year group, the increase in depth fell short of significance, most likely because of low power. Participants were mostly white British, with more females than males. The authors suggested clonal diversity may have been underestimated. Spike-specific TCR breadth and depth rose significantly after two AZD1222 doses compared with day 0 and with MenACWY recipients. CD4 TCRs associated with the vaccine covered the entire spike protein, and the dominant responses were in regions 160-218 and 743-854. No day 14 peak-response samples were available, so repertoires were characterized only after the peak T cell response. Conclusions about previously exposed vaccinees are limited because only five to seven AZD1222 recipients were SARS-CoV-2 seropositive at baseline. Reportedly, almost half of the unique spike-specific TCRs recognized epitopes lying outside the regions that are mutated in the B.1.351 and B.1.1.7 variants.

The source was peripheral blood, collected on day 0 of AZD1222 vaccination. The chain joins TRBV21-1 to TRBJ1-3. TRBV21-1 is flagged as a pseudogene. The receptor was isolated from an adult in good health. The nucleotides are TGTGCCAGTCGAACCAAGAGACGGAGGCCTGGAAACACCATATATTTT. Its coded protein is CASRTKRRRPGNTIYF.